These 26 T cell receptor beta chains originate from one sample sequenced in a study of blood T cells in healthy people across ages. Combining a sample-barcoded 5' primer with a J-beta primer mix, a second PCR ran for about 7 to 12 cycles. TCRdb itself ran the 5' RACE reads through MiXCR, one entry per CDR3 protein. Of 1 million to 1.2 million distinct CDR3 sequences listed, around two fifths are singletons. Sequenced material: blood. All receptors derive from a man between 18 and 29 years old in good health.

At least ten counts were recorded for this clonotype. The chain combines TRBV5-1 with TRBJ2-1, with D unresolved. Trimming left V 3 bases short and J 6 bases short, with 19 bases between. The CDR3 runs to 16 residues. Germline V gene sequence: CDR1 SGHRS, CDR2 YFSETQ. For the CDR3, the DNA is TGCGCCAGCAGCTCCCTAATGAGCCCCTCGGTCAATGAGCAGTTCTTC. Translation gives CASSSLMSPSVNEQFF.

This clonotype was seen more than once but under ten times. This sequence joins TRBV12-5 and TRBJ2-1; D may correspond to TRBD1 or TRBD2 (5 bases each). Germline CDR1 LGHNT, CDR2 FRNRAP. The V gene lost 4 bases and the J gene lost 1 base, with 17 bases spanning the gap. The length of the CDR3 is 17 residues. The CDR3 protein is CASGSPPGTSSYNEQFF. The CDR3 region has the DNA TGTGCTAGTGGTTCGCCCCCCGGGACCAGTTCCTACAATGAGCAGTTCTTC.

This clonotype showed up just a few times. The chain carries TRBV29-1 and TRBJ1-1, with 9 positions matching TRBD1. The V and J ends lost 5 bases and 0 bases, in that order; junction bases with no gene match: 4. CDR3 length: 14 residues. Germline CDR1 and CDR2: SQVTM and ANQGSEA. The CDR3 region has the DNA TGCAGCGTTTCCGGGACAGGGTTGAACACTGAAGCTTTCTTT. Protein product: CSVSGTGLNTEAFF. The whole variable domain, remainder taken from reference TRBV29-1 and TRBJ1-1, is SAVISQKPSRDICQRGTSLTIQCQVDSQVTMMFWYRQQPGQSLTLIATANQGSEATYESGFVIDKFPISRPNLTFSTLTVSNMSPEDSSIYLCSVSGTGLNTEAFFGQGTRLTVV.

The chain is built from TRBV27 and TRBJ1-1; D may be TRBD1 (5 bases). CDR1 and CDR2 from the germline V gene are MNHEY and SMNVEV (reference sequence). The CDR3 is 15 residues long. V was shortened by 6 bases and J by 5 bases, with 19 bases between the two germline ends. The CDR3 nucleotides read TGTGCCAGCAGACCGGGCCAAATGAGGGGAACTGAAGCTTTCTTT. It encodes CASRPGQMRGTEAFF.

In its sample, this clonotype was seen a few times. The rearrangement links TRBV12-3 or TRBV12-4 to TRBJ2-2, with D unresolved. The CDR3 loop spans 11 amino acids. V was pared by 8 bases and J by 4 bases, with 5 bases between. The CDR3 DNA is TGTGCCAGCCGAGCCACCGGGGAGCTGTTTTTT. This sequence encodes CASRATGELFF.

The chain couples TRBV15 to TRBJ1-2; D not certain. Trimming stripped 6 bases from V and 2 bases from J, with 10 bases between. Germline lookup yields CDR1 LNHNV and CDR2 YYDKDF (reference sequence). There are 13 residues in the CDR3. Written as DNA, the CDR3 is TGTGCCACCAGACAGTTCGGAAACTATGGCTACACCTTC. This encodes CATRQFGNYGYTF.

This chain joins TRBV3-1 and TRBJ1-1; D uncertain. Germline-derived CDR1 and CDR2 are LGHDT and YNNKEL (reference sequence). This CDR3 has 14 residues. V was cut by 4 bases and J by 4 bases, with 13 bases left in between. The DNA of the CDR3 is TGTGCCAGCAGCCCGCAGAAAATCGGCACTGAAGCTTTCTTT. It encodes CASSPQKIGTEAFF.

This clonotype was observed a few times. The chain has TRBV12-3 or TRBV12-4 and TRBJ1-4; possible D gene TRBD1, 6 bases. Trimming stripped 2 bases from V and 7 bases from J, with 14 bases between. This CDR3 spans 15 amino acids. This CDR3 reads CASSLLGAKSEKLFF. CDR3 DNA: TGTGCCAGCAGTTTATTGGGGGCTAAAAGTGAAAAACTGTTTTTT.

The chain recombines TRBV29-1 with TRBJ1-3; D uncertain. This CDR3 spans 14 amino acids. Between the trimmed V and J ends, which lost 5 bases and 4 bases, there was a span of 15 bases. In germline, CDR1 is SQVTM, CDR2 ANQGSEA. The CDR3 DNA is TGCAGCGTTTTAGGAGGCCTTGAAGGAAACACCATATATTTT. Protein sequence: CSVLGGLEGNTIYF.

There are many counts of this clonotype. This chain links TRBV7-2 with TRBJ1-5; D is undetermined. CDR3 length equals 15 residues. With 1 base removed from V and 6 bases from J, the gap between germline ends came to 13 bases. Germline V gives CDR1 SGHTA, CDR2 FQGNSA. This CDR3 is CASSLDRQLGQPQHF. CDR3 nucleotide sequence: TGTGCCAGCAGCTTAGACCGGCAGTTGGGTCAGCCCCAGCATTTT.

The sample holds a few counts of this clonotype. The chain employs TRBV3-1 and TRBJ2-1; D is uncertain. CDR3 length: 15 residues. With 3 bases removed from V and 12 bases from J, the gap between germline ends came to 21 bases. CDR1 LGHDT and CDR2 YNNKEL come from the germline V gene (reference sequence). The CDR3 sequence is CASSQEKASGSRQFF. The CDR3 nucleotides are TGTGCCAGCAGCCAGGAAAAGGCGTCTGGATCAAGGCAGTTCTTC.

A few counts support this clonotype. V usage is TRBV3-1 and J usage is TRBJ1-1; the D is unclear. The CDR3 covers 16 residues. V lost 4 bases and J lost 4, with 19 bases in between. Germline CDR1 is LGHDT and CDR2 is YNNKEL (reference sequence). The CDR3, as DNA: TGTGCCAGCAGCCGAGCAGGAATGGGGTTGGGCACTGAAGCTTTCTTT. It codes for CASSRAGMGLGTEAFF.

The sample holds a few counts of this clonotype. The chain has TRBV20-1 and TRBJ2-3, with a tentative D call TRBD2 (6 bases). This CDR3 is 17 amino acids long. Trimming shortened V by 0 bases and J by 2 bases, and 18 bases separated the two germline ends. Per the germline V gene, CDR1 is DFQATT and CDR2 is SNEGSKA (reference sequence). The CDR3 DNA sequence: TGCAGTGCTAGAGATCAACGGCGGGGTAATCCCACAGATACGCAGTATTTT. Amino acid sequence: CSARDQRRGNPTDTQYF.

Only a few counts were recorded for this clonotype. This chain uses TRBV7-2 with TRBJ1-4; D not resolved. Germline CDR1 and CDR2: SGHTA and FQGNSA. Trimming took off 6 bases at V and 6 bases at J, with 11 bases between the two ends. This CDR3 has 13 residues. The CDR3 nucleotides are TGTGCCAGCAGAAAGGCCGGGGATGAAAAACTGTTTTTT. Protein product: CASRKAGDEKLFF. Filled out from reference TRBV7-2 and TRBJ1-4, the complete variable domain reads GAGVSQSPSNKVTEKGKDVELRCDPISGHTALYWYRQSLGQGLEFLIYFQGNSAPDKSGLPSDRFSAERTGGSVSTLTIQRTQQEDSAVYLCASRKAGDEKLFFGSGTQLSVL.

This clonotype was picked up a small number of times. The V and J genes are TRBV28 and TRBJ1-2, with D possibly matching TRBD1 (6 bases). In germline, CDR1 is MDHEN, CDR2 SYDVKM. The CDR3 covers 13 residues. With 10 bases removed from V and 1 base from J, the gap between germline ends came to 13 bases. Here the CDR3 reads CATRTDLNYGYTF. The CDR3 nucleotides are TGTGCCACCAGGACAGACCTTAACTATGGCTACACCTTC.

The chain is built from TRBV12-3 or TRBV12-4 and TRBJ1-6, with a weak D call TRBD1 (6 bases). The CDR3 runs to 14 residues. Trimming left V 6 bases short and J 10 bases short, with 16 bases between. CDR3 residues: CASSVQGLGSPLHF. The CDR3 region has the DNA TGTGCCAGCAGCGTACAGGGATTGGGCTCACCCCTCCACTTT.

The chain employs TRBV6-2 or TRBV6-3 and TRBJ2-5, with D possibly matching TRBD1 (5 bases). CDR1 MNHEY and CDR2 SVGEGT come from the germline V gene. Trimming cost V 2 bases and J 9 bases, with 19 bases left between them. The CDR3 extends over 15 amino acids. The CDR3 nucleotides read TGTGCCAGCAGTTACAACCCAGGGCTGGTCCCGTCCCAGTACTTC. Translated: CASSYNPGLVPSQYF.

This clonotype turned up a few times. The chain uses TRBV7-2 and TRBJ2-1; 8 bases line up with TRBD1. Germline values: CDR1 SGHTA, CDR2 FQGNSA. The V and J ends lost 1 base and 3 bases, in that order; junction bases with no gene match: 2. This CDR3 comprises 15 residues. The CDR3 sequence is CASSLVQGDYNEQFF. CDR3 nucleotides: TGTGCCAGCAGCTTAGTACAGGGGGACTACAATGAGCAGTTCTTC.

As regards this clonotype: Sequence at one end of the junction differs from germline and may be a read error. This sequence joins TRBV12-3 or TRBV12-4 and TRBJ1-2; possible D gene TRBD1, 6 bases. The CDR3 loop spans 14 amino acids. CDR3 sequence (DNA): TGTGTCAGCAGCCTCGACAGGACCAGCTATGGCTACACCTTC. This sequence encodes CVSSLDRTSYGYTF.

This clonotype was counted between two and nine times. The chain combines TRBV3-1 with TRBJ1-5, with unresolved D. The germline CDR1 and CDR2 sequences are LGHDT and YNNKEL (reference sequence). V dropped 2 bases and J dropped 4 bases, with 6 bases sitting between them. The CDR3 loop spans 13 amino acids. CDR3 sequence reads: CASSQWGNQPQHF. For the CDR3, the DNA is TGTGCCAGCAGCCAATGGGGAAATCAGCCCCAGCATTTT.

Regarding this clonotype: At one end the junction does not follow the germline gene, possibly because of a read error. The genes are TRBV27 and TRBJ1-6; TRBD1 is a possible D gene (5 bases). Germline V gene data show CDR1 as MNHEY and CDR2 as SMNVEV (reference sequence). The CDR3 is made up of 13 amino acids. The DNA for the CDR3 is TGTGTCAGCAGTTTGATGGGGGAAGTTCCCCTCCACTTT. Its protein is CVSSLMGEVPLHF.

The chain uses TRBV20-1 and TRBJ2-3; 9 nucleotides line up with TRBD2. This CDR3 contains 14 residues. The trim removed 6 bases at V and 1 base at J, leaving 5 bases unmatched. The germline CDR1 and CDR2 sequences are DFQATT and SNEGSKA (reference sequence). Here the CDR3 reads CSALASGGTDTQYF. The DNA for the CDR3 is TGCAGTGCCCTGGCTAGCGGGGGCACAGATACGCAGTATTTT.

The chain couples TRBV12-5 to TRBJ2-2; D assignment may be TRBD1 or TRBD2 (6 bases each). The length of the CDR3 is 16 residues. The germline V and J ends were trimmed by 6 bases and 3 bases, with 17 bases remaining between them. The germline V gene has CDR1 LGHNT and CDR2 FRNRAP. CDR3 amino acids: CASGFLTGLHTGELFF. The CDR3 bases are TGTGCTAGTGGCTTCCTGACAGGACTACACACCGGGGAGCTGTTTTTT.

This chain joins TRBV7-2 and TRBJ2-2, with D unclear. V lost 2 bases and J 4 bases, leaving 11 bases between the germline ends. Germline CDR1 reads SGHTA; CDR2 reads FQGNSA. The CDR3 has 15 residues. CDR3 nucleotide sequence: TGTGCCAGCAGCTTATGGGCGAGAGGCACCGGGGAGCTGTTTTTT. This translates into CASSLWARGTGELFF.

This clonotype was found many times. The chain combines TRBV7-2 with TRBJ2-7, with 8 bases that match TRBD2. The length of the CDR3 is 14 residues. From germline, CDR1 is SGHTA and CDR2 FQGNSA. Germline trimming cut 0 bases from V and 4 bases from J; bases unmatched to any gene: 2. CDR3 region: CASSLATSGYEQYF. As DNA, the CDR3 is TGTGCCAGCAGCTTAGCAACTAGCGGATACGAGCAGTACTTC.

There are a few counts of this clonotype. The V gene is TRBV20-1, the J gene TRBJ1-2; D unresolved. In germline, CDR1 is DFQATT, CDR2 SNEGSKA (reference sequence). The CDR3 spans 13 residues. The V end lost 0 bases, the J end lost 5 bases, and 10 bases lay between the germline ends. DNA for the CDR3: TGCAGTGCTAGAGATCCGCAGTTGTATGGCTACACCTTC. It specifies CSARDPQLYGYTF.